The TCR beta chain described here comes from a study of T cell changes during pregnancy in multiple sclerosis. Germline loops: CDR1 GTSNPN, CDR2 SVGIG (reference sequence). The V and J ends lost 1 base and 1 base respectively, with 6 bases between them. There are 13 residues in the CDR3. Some clones are missing from TCRdb's copy, which holds only in-frame ones; the method was immunoSEQ multiplex PCR. The repertoire includes some 47,000 clones, approximately 96% of them detected once, and about 0.9% sits in the top ten. Sequenced material: peripheral blood, taken in the second trimester of pregnancy. The receptor's source is a female donor with multiple sclerosis, enrolled in a pregnancy study. The chain employs TRBV30 and TRBJ2-3; possible D gene TRBD2, 6 bases. CDR3 sequence (DNA): TGTGCCTGGAGTGGCGGGGGCACAGATACGCAGTATTTT. It is translated as CAWSGGGTDTQYF.